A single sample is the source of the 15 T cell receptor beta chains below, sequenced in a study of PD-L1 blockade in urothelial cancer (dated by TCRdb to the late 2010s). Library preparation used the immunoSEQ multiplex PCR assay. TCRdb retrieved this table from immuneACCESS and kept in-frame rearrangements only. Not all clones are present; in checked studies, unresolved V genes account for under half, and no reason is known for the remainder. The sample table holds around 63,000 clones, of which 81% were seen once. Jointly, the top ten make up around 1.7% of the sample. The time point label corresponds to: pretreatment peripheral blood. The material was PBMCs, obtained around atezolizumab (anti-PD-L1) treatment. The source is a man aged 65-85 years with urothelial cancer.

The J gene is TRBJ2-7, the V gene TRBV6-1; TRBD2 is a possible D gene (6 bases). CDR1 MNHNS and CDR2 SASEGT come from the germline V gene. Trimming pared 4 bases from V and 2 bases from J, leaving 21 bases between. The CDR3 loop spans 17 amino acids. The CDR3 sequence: CASSATIGESGAYEQYF. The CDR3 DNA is TGTGCCAGCAGTGCCACCATAGGGGAGTCGGGGGCCTACGAGCAGTACTTC.

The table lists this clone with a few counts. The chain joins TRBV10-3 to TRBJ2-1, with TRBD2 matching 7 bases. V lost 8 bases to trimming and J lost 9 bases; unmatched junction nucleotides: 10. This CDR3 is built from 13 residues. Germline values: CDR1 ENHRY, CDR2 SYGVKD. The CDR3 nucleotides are TGTGCCATCCGACTAGCTTCGGAAGGTGAGCAGTTCTTC. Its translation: CAIRLASEGEQFF.

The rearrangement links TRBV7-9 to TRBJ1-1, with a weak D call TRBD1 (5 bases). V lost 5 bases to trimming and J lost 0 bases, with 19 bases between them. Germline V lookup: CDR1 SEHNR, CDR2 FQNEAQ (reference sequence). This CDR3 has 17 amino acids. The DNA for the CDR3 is TGTGCCAGCAGCGGGGGGGACCGGGACTCCTTGAACACTGAAGCTTTCTTT. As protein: CASSGGDRDSLNTEAFF.

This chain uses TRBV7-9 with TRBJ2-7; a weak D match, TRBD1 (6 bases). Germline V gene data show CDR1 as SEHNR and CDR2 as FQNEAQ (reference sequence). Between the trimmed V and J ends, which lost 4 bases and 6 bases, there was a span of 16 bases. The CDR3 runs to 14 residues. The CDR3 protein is CASSSQGVRVEQYF. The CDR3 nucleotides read TGTGCCAGCAGCTCACAGGGTGTCCGGGTCGAGCAGTACTTC.

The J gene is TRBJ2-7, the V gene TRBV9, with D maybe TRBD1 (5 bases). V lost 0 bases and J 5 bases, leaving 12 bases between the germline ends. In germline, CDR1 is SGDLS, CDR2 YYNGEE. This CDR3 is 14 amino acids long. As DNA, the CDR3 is TGTGCCAGCAGCGTAGACACAGGCTCGGACGAGCAGTACTTC. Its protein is CASSVDTGSDEQYF.

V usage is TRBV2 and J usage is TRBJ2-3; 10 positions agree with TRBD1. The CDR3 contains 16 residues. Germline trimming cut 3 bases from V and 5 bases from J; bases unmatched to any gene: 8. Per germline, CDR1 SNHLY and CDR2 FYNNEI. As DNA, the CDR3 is TGTGCCAGCAGTGATGCGACAGGGGGCCTCCGAGATACGCAGTATTTT. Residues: CASSDATGGLRDTQYF.

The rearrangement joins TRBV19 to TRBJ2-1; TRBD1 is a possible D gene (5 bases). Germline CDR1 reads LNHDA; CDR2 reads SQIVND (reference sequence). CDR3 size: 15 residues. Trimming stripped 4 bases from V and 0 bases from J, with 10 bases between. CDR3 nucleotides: TGTGCCAGTAGTACTCGACAGCGCTCCTACAATGAGCAGTTCTTC. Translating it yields CASSTRQRSYNEQFF.

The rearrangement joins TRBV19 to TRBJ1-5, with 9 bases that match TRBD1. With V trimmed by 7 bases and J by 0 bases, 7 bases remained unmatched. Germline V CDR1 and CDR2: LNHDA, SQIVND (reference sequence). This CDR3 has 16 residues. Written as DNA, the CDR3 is TGTGCCAGTACTTCCTGGACAGGGGATAGCAATCAGCCCCAGCATTTT. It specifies CASTSWTGDSNQPQHF.

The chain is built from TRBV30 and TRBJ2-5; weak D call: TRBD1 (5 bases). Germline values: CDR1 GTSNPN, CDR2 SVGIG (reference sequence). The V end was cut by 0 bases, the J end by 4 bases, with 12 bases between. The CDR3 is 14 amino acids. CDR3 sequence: CAWSVGDRSETQYF. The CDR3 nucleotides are TGTGCCTGGAGTGTAGGGGATCGGTCAGAGACCCAGTACTTC.

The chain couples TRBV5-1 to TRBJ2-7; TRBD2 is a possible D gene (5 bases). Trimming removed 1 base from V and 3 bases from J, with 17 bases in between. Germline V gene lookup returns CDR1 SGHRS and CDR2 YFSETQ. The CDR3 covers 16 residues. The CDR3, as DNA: TGCGCCAGCAGCTTGACTAGGGAAGCTACGGTCTACGAGCAGTACTTC. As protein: CASSLTREATVYEQYF.

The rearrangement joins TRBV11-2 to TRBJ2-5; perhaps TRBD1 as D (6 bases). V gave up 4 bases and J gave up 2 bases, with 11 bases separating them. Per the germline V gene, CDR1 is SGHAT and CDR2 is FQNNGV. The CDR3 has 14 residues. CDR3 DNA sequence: TGTGCCAGCAGCTATACAGGGAGTCAAGAGACCCAGTACTTC. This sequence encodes CASSYTGSQETQYF.

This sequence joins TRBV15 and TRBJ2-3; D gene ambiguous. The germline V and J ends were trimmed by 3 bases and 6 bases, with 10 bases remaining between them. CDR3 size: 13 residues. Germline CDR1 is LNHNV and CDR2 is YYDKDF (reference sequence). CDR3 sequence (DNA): TGTGCCACCAGCAGTGACGTCGGGGATACGCAGTATTTT. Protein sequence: CATSSDVGDTQYF. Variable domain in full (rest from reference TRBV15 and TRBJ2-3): DAMVIQNPRYQVTQFGKPVTLSCSQTLNHNVMYWYQQKSSQAPKLLFHYYDKDFNNEADTPDNFQSRRPNTSFCFLDIRSPGLGDTAMYLCATSSDVGDTQYFGPGTRLTVL.

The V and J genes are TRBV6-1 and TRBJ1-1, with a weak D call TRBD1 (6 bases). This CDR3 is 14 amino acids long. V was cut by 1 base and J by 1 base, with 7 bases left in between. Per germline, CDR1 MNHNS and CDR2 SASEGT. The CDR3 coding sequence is TGTGCCAGCAGTGAAGGCAGGGGGAACACTGAAGCTTTCTTT. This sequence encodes CASSEGRGNTEAFF.

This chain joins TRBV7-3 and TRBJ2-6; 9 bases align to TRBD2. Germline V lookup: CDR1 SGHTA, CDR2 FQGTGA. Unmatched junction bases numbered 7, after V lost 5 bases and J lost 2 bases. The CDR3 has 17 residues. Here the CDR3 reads CASSRVAGEAGANVLTF. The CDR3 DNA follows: TGTGCCAGCAGCCGCGTAGCGGGAGAGGCTGGGGCCAACGTCCTGACTTTC.

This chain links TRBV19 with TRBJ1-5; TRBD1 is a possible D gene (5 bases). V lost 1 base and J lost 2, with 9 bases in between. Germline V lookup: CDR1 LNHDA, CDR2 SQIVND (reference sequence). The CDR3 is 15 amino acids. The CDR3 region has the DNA TGTGCCAGTAGTATAGGGGGGGGAGGCAATCAGCCCCAGCATTTT. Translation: CASSIGGGGNQPQHF.